This TCR beta chain was observed in a study of response to subunit inactivated influenza vaccine. Whole-study findings and limits: Authors suggested each seasonal flu vaccination may recruit only limited numbers of new T cells.

TCRdb recomputed calls from the RT-PCR reads with MiXCR, one row per CDR3 protein. The data hold about 540,000 distinct CDR3 sequences, with roughly 25% observed a single time. V lost 6 bases and J 2 bases, leaving 18 bases between the germline ends. This CDR3 has 16 amino acids. CDR1 KGHSH and CDR2 LQKENI come from the germline V gene. Turning to this clonotype: Its specificity is not known.

These same data were also listed under a study on T cells expressing NK-cell markers. As that report states: Production of TCR beta cDNA relied on 5'RACE template switching with UMIs. The study found dominant NKG2C+ clonotypes at roughly 1.0-7.0% of CD8+ T cells in six donors. Topping the CD3+CD56-NKG2C+ fraction as well were these clonotypes, in four donors.

The receptor comes from a man in his fifties who received an inactivated influenza vaccine. Material: CD4+ T cells sorted from PBMCs, obtained 12 days after vaccination. V and J are TRBV18 and TRBJ2-3; D may be TRBD1 or TRBD2 (6 bases each). In DNA form, the CDR3 reads TGTGCCAGCTCTCTTCAGGGGACTCTCTCCACAGATACGCAGTATTTT. This gives the protein CASSLQGTLSTDTQYF.